This T cell receptor (beta chain) appears in the sequencing data of a study of T cell responses to AZD1222 COVID-19 vaccine. Germline CDR1 and CDR2: WSHSY and SAAADI. V lost 3 bases to trimming and J lost 6 bases, with 11 bases between them. There are 13 residues in the CDR3. This clone was detected only once. As yet, its antigen is unknown. Study-level findings and limits: Across the whole spike, CD4 TCRs peaked at regions 160-218 and 743-854. Breadth and depth of Spike-specific TCRs rose after two AZD1222 doses. White British people made up most donors, females outnumbered males, and clonal diversity was possibly underestimated. Without day 14 samples, only post-peak T cell repertoires were studied.

Assay used: immunoSEQ multiplex PCR; TCRdb lists only in-frame clones, some missing. Here the sample spans tens of thousands of clones, 90% to 95% being singletons. The chain uses TRBV10-2 and TRBJ1-1; D is uncertain. The material sequenced was peripheral blood, taken on day 0 of MenACWY control vaccination. The TCR originated in an adult in good health. As DNA, the CDR3 is TGCGCCAGCAGTGATTGGGCGGACGCTGAAGCTTTCTTT. It encodes CASSDWADAEAFF.